The rows below give T cell receptor beta chains drawn from one sample of a study of shared clonotypes between healthy human individuals. The table came from immunoSEQ multiplex PCR; TCRdb's copy has only in-frame clones and leaves some out. The sample lists over 750,000 clones, roughly 96% occurring once. The sample consisted of naive CD8+ T cells sorted from blood. The receptors stem from a man aged 30 to 39 in good health. Both conserved end residues are part of each CDR3. The D gene is left open where the match is weak. The listing skips clone size in some rows; elsewhere it reads once, few, many or a size class.

j_call cdr3_length clone_size d_call v_call cdr3_aa cdr3_nt
TRBJ2-1 13 - - TRBV27 CASSLLILNEQFF TGTGCCAGCAGTCTCCTAATCTTGAATGAGCAGTTCTTC
TRBJ2-5 16 - TRBD1 TRBV7-9 CASSTGTGGKKETQYF TGTGCCAGCAGCACCGGGACAGGGGGCAAGAAAGAGACCCAGTACTTC
TRBJ2-3 12 - - TRBV28 CASSFQADTQYF TGTGCCAGCAGTTTCCAAGCAGATACGCAGTATTTT
TRBJ2-5 11 - - TRBV7-9 CASRRRETQYF TGTGCCAGCAGGAGGAGGGAGACCCAGTACTTC
TRBJ1-5 15 - - TRBV5-7 CASDIDELYNQPQHF TGTGCCAGCGACATTGATGAGCTCTACAATCAGCCCCAGCATTTT
TRBJ2-1 16 - TRBD2 TRBV7-9 CASSPRSSGNLDEQFF TGTGCCAGCAGCCCCCGTAGTAGCGGGAATTTGGATGAGCAGTTCTTC
TRBJ2-2 18 - - TRBV11-2 CASSPVRDTPRGTGELFF TGTGCCAGCAGCCCCGTCCGGGACACTCCTAGGGGCACCGGGGAGCTGTTTTTT
TRBJ2-1 16 - - TRBV4-1 CASSQLLAGRLREQFF TGCGCCAGCAGCCAACTACTGGCTGGACGGCTTAGGGAGCAGTTCTTC
TRBJ2-2 16 - TRBD1 TRBV2 CASSGDRGLMNGELFF TGTGCCAGCAGCGGGGACAGGGGGTTAATGAACGGGGAGCTGTTTTTT
TRBJ2-7 13 - - TRBV27 CASSGDRWNEQYF TGTGCCAGCAGTGGCGACAGGTGGAACGAGCAGTACTTC
TRBJ1-5 16 - TRBD1 TRBV19 CASRPGQTDSNQPQHF TGTGCCAGTCGTCCGGGACAGACAGATAGCAATCAGCCCCAGCATTTT
TRBJ2-1 15 - - TRBV11-3 CASSLGGQAYNEQFF TGTGCCAGCAGCTTAGGCGGGCAAGCCTACAATGAGCAGTTCTTC
TRBJ2-5 15 - TRBD2 TRBV28 CASRTGTSGTETQYF TGTGCCAGCAGAACCGGGACTAGCGGGACAGAGACCCAGTACTTC
TRBJ2-2 15 - - TRBV6-5 CASSYSAGDTGELFF TGTGCCAGCAGTTACTCTGCTGGGGACACCGGGGAGCTGTTTTTT
TRBJ2-7 13 - - TRBV6-1 CASRSLASYEQYF TGTGCCAGCAGAAGCCTAGCCTCCTACGAGCAGTACTTC
TRBJ2-1 15 - - TRBV5-4 CASSLSGGGDYEQFF TGTGCCAGCAGCTTGTCGGGAGGGGGCGATTATGAGCAGTTCTTC
TRBJ1-1 16 - - TRBV4-3 CASSPEPTGANTEAFF TGCGCCAGCAGCCCAGAACCGACAGGAGCGAACACTGAAGCTTTCTTT
TRBJ1-1 14 - - TRBV10-1 CASSDGQLNTEAFF TGCGCCAGCAGTGACGGACAGCTGAACACTGAAGCTTTCTTT
TRBJ2-7 12 once - TRBV28 CASNGGGGEQYF TGTGCCAGCAACGGAGGGGGAGGCGAGCAGTACTTC
TRBJ1-4 14 - - TRBV19 CASSPGAFYEKLFF TGTGCCAGTAGTCCCGGGGCTTTTTATGAAAAACTGTTTTTT
TRBJ2-1 15 - - TRBV7-9 CASSSSKTVYNEQFF TGTGCCAGCAGCTCGAGTAAAACAGTTTACAATGAGCAGTTCTTC
TRBJ2-6 15 - - TRBV7-9 CASSLDGSGANVLTF TGTGCCAGCAGCTTGGACGGCTCTGGGGCCAACGTCCTGACTTTC
TRBJ2-3 16 - TRBD2 TRBV7-8 CASSLGFLAGEYTQYF TGTGCCAGCAGCTTAGGTTTTCTAGCGGGAGAATATACGCAGTATTTT